Listed below are T cell receptor beta chains from one sample, sequenced in a study of CD8+ T cells in alopecia areata. The assay was immunoSEQ multiplex PCR, and TCRdb's table has in-frame clones only and misses some. The sample holds about 190,000 clones, roughly 62% seen once. The sample in question was CD8+ T cells sorted from blood, obtained at week 24, from a patient treated with tofacitinib. These receptors were taken from a human donor with alopecia areata. Each CDR3 is given with its conserved first and last residue. A D gene is named only where the DNA matches it firmly. The size of a clone is reported for some rows only, either as once, few or many, or as a class for expanded clones.

j_call,v_call,d_call,clone_size,cdr3_nt,cdr3_aa
TRBJ1-5,TRBV6-1,-,-,TGTGCCAGCAGTGAAGAGGGACGCTGGGGCCAGCCCCAGCATTTT,CASSEEGRWGQPQHF
TRBJ1-5,TRBV15,-,-,TGTGCCACCAGCCCATCGAATCAGCCCCAGCATTTT,CATSPSNQPQHF
TRBJ1-4,TRBV20-1,-,-,TGCAGTGCTAGAGACGATGAAAAACTGTTTTTT,CSARDDEKLFF
TRBJ1-4,TRBV19,-,-,TGTGCCAGTAGTATCCACAGAAATGAAAAACTGTTTTTT,CASSIHRNEKLFF
TRBJ2-7,TRBV13,-,few,TGTGCCAGCAGCTTACGTCAAGTTGAATACGAGCAGTACTTC,CASSLRQVEYEQYF
TRBJ2-5,TRBV5-6,-,once,TGTGCCAGCAGCTCGGGCAGTCAAGAGACCCAGTACTTC,CASSSGSQETQYF
TRBJ2-1,TRBV4-1,-,-,TGCGCCAGCAGCCTCTACTTGTCAGATGAGCAGTTCTTC,CASSLYLSDEQFF
TRBJ2-7,TRBV2,-,-,TGTGCCAGCACCGGTGGCAGACCCTACGAGCAGTACTTC,CASTGGRPYEQYF
TRBJ2-1,TRBV30,-,few,TGTGCCTGGAGTGTAATGGGCGAGCAGTTCTTC,CAWSVMGEQFF
TRBJ1-1,TRBV30,-,-,TGTGCCTGGATCCCCGGGGGGCGGAACACTGAAGCTTTCTTT,CAWIPGGRNTEAFF
TRBJ1-5,TRBV6-5,TRBD1,-,TGTGCCAGCAGTCAGGGGGTTAATAGCAATCAGCCCCAGCATTTT,CASSQGVNSNQPQHF
TRBJ2-7,TRBV28,-,-,TGTGCCAGCACCAAACCCGACAGTTCCTACGAGCAGTACTTC,CASTKPDSSYEQYF
TRBJ2-1,TRBV4-1,-,-,TGCGCCAGCAGCCAAATGGGGATAGAGCAGTTCTTC,CASSQMGIEQFF
TRBJ2-3,TRBV30,-,-,TGTGCCTCGGCGACCCGGGGGGATACGCAGTATTTT,CASATRGDTQYF
TRBJ1-5,TRBV30,-,-,TGTGCCTGGGGGGGTGTCAGCAATCAGCCCCAGCATTTT,CAWGGVSNQPQHF
TRBJ1-2,TRBV6-6,-,-,TGTGCCAGCGACGCTACAGGCCCTGGCTACACCTTC,CASDATGPGYTF
TRBJ1-1,TRBV2,-,-,TGTGCCAGCATGGGAGCCAGGGAAGCTTTCTTT,CASMGAREAFF
TRBJ1-2,TRBV4-1,-,-,TGCGCCAGCAGCCAAGATAGAGGCTACACCTTC,CASSQDRGYTF
TRBJ2-1,TRBV6-6,-,few,TGTGCCAGCAGTTACGGCGGGGAGGAAAACAATGAGCAGTTCTTC,CASSYGGEENNEQFF
TRBJ2-1,TRBV10-3,-,-,TGTGCCAGCAACTCGGGGGAACTCAATGAGCAGTTCTTC,CASNSGELNEQFF
TRBJ2-7,TRBV30,TRBD1,few,TGTGCCTGCCCGACAGGGGACTACGAGCAGTACTTC,CACPTGDYEQYF
TRBJ1-1,TRBV29-1,TRBD1,few,TGCAGCCCCCCGAGAGACAGGGGAAACACTGAAGCTTTCTTT,CSPPRDRGNTEAFF
TRBJ2-3,TRBV5-1,TRBD1,-,TGCGCCAGCAGCTTCCAACAGGGGCTATTAGATACGCAGTATTTT,CASSFQQGLLDTQYF
TRBJ2-2,TRBV6-4,-,-,TGTGCCAGCCGGGGCAGGGAGGACACCGGGGAGCTGTTTTTT,CASRGREDTGELFF
TRBJ2-5,TRBV7-2,-,-,TGTGCCAGCAGCTCGGTACCCGGGTACTTC,CASSSVPGYF
TRBJ2-7,TRBV11-2,TRBD1,-,TGTGCCAGCAGCGGGGGACAGGGTGTCCACGAGCAGTACTTC,CASSGGQGVHEQYF
TRBJ1-2,TRBV19,-,-,TGTGCCAGTGTGTCCCAGGAATACTATGGCTACACCTTC,CASVSQEYYGYTF
TRBJ2-5,TRBV5-6,-,-,TGTGCCAGCAGCTTGGAAAGGGCGGAGACCCAGTACTTC,CASSLERAETQYF
TRBJ1-5,TRBV6-1,-,once,TGTGCCAGCAGTGAAGTGGAGGTTAAGGTTAATCAGCCCCAGCATTTT,CASSEVEVKVNQPQHF
TRBJ2-2,TRBV9,-,-,TGTGCCAGCAGCGTAGGCAGAACCGGGGAGCTGTTTTTT,CASSVGRTGELFF
TRBJ2-1,TRBV4-2,TRBD2,-,TGTGCCAGCAGCCCCGAAGCGGGGGCAGACAGCTCCTACAATGAGCAGTTCTTC,CASSPEAGADSSYNEQFF
TRBJ2-6,TRBV9,-,-,TGTGCCAGCAGGGGCCCGCCAGTCGCTCCTCTCTCTGGGGCCAACGTCCTGACTTTC,CASRGPPVAPLSGANVLTF
TRBJ2-5,TRBV7-9,TRBD2,few,TGTGCCAGCACCGAGGTGGGGGAGCGGGGACTCCAAGAGACCCAGTACTTC,CASTEVGERGLQETQYF
TRBJ1-1,TRBV19,-,-,TGTGCCAGTTCCGAAGGGGAAAACACTGAAGCTTTCTTT,CASSEGENTEAFF
TRBJ2-7,TRBV5-1,-,-,TGCGCCAGCAGCTTGGGGGACTTCTACGAGCAGTACTTC,CASSLGDFYEQYF
TRBJ2-7,TRBV25-1,-,-,TGTGCCAGCAGTCTGGTTAACGAGCAGTACTTC,CASSLVNEQYF
TRBJ1-1,TRBV2,-,few,TGTGCCAGCAGTGAAAGCCTGGGGGGCCTGACTGAAGCTTTCTTT,CASSESLGGLTEAFF
TRBJ2-1,TRBV15,-,-,TGTGCCACCAGGGTGTCTAGCAGTCCCTACAATGAGCAGTTCTTC,CATRVSSSPYNEQFF
TRBJ1-2,TRBV12-5,-,-,TGTGCTAGTGGTTTGTGGGCAGGGTTGAGCTACACCTTC,CASGLWAGLSYTF
TRBJ1-2,TRBV7-8,TRBD1,-,TGTGCCAGCAGCACTCAGGGGGGACCTAACTATGGCTACACCTTC,CASSTQGGPNYGYTF
TRBJ2-7,TRBV4-1,-,-,TGCGCCAGCAGCCAAGTCCCTTGGGGGTTCTACGAGCAGTACTTC,CASSQVPWGFYEQYF
TRBJ2-7,TRBV13,-,once,TGTGCCAGCAGCCCCGGGCCGCGCTCCTACGAGCAGTACTTC,CASSPGPRSYEQYF
TRBJ2-7,TRBV5-1,TRBD1,once,TGCGCCAGCAGCGGGGGACAGGGGGCTTACGAGCAGTACTTC,CASSGGQGAYEQYF
TRBJ1-4,TRBV5-1,-,-,TGCGCCAGCAGCTTTGGAGGACAGAGCAATGAAAAACTGTTTTTT,CASSFGGQSNEKLFF
TRBJ2-7,TRBV5-6,TRBD1,-,TGTGCCAGCAGCTTCGGGACAGCCTCCTACGAGCAGTACTTC,CASSFGTASYEQYF
TRBJ2-7,TRBV6-5,TRBD1,-,TGTGCCAGCAGTTACGGACAGGGACTCTACGAGCAGTACTTC,CASSYGQGLYEQYF
TRBJ2-1,TRBV27,-,-,TGTGCCAGTCAGCAGGGGGGTGAGCAGTTCTTC,CASQQGGEQFF
TRBJ2-3,TRBV6-5,TRBD1,-,TGTGCCAGCAGTCTGAGACAGGGTACAGATACGCAGTATTTT,CASSLRQGTDTQYF
TRBJ1-5,TRBV6-5,-,-,TGTGCCAGCAGTATGGTGATCGGGAGCAATCAGCCCCAGCATTTT,CASSMVIGSNQPQHF
TRBJ2-5,TRBV7-7,TRBD2,-,TGTGCTAGCAGCCTTCTTCCGACTAGGACTAGGGAGACCCAGTACTTC,CASSLLPTRTRETQYF